The 25 T cell receptor beta chains below were found in one sample sequenced in a study of T cell responses to AZD1222 COVID-19 vaccine. The repertoire was sequenced with immunoSEQ multiplex PCR; TCRdb's copy has only in-frame clones and lacks some. Of under 130,000 clones listed, approximately 89% were seen once; the top ten hold roughly 20%. The specimen comprised peripheral blood, sampled on day 0 of AZD1222 vaccination. Receptors originate from an adult in good health.

This chain joins TRBV7-2 and TRBJ2-7; 15 positions agree with TRBD2. CDR1 SGHTA and CDR2 FQGNSA come from the germline V gene. The CDR3 contains 17 residues. J was trimmed by 6 bases and V by 4 bases; bases with no gene match: 10. Written as DNA, the CDR3 is TGTGCCAGCAGCTCCGAGGGACTAGCGGGAGGTTCTCGCGAGCAGTACTTC. This codes for CASSSEGLAGGSREQYF.

V gene TRBV3-1 (or the pseudogene TRBV3-2) combines with J gene TRBJ1-5; no reliable D call. Looked up from germline, CDR1 is LGHDT and CDR2 is YNNKEL (reference sequence). The CDR3 loop spans 13 amino acids. V shed 1 base and J shed 10 bases, with 11 bases lying between them. CDR3 DNA sequence: TGTGCCAGCAGCCAAGGAGGCGGGGATCCCCAGCATTTT. Translating it yields CASSQGGGDPQHF.

The V gene is TRBV6-5, the J gene TRBJ1-2; no clear D. CDR3 size: 12 residues. Germline assignment: CDR1 MNHEY and CDR2 SVGAGI. Trimming took off 5 bases at V and 5 bases at J, with 9 bases between the two ends. The CDR3: CASSKSGYGYTF. DNA for the CDR3: TGTGCCAGCAGTAAATCGGGTTATGGCTACACCTTC.

The CDR3 nucleotides read TGCAGTGCTAGAACCCACACTGAAGCTTTCTTT. Amino acids: CSARTHTEAFF. The V gene is TRBV20-1, the J gene TRBJ1-1; D is undetermined. V lost 2 bases to trimming and J lost 3 bases, with 4 bases between them. CDR1 and CDR2 (germline): DFQATT, SNEGSKA (reference sequence). The CDR3 sequence is 11 residues long.

The rearrangement joins TRBV7-2 to TRBJ2-7; a possible D gene is TRBD2 (5 bases). The CDR3 has 13 amino acids. V lost 7 bases and J 2 bases, leaving 12 bases between the germline ends. Germline V gives CDR1 SGHTA, CDR2 FQGNSA. The CDR3, as DNA: TGTGCCAGCACCCGAACAGCGGCCTACGAGCAGTACTTC. Its translation is CASTRTAAYEQYF. The full variable domain, rest sourced from reference TRBV7-2 and TRBJ2-7, is GAGVSQSPSNKVTEKGKDVELRCDPISGHTALYWYRQSLGQGLEFLIYFQGNSAPDKSGLPSDRFSAERTGGSVSTLTIQRTQQEDSAVYLCASTRTAAYEQYFGPGTRLTVT.

The chain employs TRBV28 and TRBJ1-1; 8 bases map to TRBD1. This CDR3 is 14 amino acids long. CDR1 MDHEN and CDR2 SYDVKM come from the germline V gene. After removal of 10 bases from V and 3 bases from J, the junction contained 10 bases not matched to a gene. In DNA form, the CDR3 reads TGTGCCACCGCGCGACAGGGGCGGGACACTGAAGCTTTCTTT. It is translated as CATARQGRDTEAFF. The full variable domain, in which reference TRBV28 and TRBJ1-1 provide the parts outside the CDR3, is DVKVTQSSRYLVKRTGEKVFLECVQDMDHENMFWYRQDPGLGLRLIYFSYDVKMKEKGDIPEGYSVSREKKERFSLILESASTNQTSMYLCATARQGRDTEAFFGQGTRLTVV.

V gene TRBV29-1 combines with J gene TRBJ1-1; TRBD1 is a possible D gene (6 bases). Germline CDR1 SQVTM, CDR2 ANQGSEA. The CDR3 has 13 amino acids. Trimming left V 7 bases short and J 4 bases short, with 16 bases between. The CDR3 region is CSGLQGAGTEAFF. The CDR3 DNA follows: TGCAGCGGTTTACAGGGAGCGGGCACTGAAGCTTTCTTT. The variable domain in full, with the rest retrieved from reference TRBV29-1 and TRBJ1-1, is SAVISQKPSRDICQRGTSLTIQCQVDSQVTMMFWYRQQPGQSLTLIATANQGSEATYESGFVIDKFPISRPNLTFSTLTVSNMSPEDSSIYLCSGLQGAGTEAFFGQGTRLTVV.

On this clone itself: A read error may produce the germline difference seen at one junction end. This chain uses TRBV19 with TRBJ1-2; 8 bases fit TRBD1. The CDR3 sequence is 13 residues long. In germline, CDR1 is LNHDA, CDR2 SQIVND (reference sequence). DNA for the CDR3: TGCGCCATAATGGGGCAGGGGGCAAGTGGCTACACCTTC. This codes for CAIMGQGASGYTF.

The chain couples TRBV6-6 to TRBJ1-2; the D is unclear. Germline V gene sequence: CDR1 MNHNY, CDR2 SVGAGI (reference sequence). The CDR3 runs to 13 residues. The CDR3 spells CAQSPGVGNGYTF. CDR3 bases: TGTGCACAGTCACCGGGAGTCGGGAATGGCTACACCTTC.

The V and J genes are TRBV24-1 and TRBJ2-7; D unclear. The CDR3 length is 13 residues. Deletions cut 4 bases from V and 3 bases from J, with 9 bases between. Germline CDR1 and CDR2: KGHDR and SFDVKD. The CDR3 nucleotides are TGTGCCACCAGTGAACCCGAGAGCTACGAGCAGTACTTC. Its translation: CATSEPESYEQYF.

The gene calls are TRBV6-2 or TRBV6-3 and TRBJ1-5, with a possible D match to TRBD1 (6 bases). Per the germline V gene, CDR1 is MNHEY and CDR2 is SVGEGT. The CDR3 has 14 amino acids. Trimming pared 6 bases from V and 6 bases from J, leaving 15 bases between. CDR3 protein: CASSLQGRGQPQHF. The CDR3 DNA reads as TGTGCCAGCAGCTTACAGGGCCGTGGTCAGCCCCAGCATTTT.

The gene calls are TRBV6-5 and TRBJ1-2; TRBD1 matches at 9 bases. The CDR3 is 15 residues long. The germline V gene has CDR1 MNHEY and CDR2 SVGAGI. The J segment lost 7 bases and the V segment lost 11 bases, leaving 17 bases of the junction unmatched. The DNA of the CDR3 is TGTGCCGTTCAAACAGGGGGCATTGGTTTAGGTGGCTACACCTTC. It yields the protein CAVQTGGIGLGGYTF.

The V gene is TRBV6-4, the J gene TRBJ1-6; D is uncertain. CDR1 MRHNA and CDR2 SNTAGT come from the germline V gene. Trimming took 7 bases from V and 7 from J, leaving 8 bases between them. The CDR3 covers 12 residues. The CDR3 nucleotides read TGTGCCAGCAAGGGCGGCAATTCACCCCTCCACTTT. This translates into CASKGGNSPLHF.

This CDR3 is CASRRQGTNTGELFF. CDR3 sequence (DNA): TGTGCCAGCAGACGACAGGGAACGAACACCGGGGAGCTGTTTTTT. The V gene is TRBV5-5, the J gene TRBJ2-2; 7 bases agree with TRBD1. CDR1 and CDR2 (germline): SGHKS, YYEKEE (reference sequence). The CDR3 extends over 15 amino acids. V dropped 5 bases and J dropped 0; count of bases not matched to a gene: 4.

The CDR3 region is CASSRLAGLYEQYF. DNA for the CDR3: TGTGCCAGCAGCCGACTAGCCGGTCTCTACGAGCAGTACTTC. The V call is TRBV28, the J call TRBJ2-7; 7 bases are a match to TRBD2. CDR1 is MDHEN, CDR2 SYDVKM, per germline. V lost 6 bases to trimming and J lost 3 bases; unmatched junction nucleotides: 8. The CDR3 length is 14 residues.

Regarding this clone: An end of the junction differs from the germline gene, which may be a read error. The chain uses TRBV20-1 and TRBJ1-5; tentative D call: TRBD1 (6 bases). The germline CDR1 and CDR2 sequences are DFQATT and SNEGSKA (reference sequence). This CDR3 comprises 11 residues. The CDR3 sequence: CRAGGNQPQHF. The CDR3 DNA is TGTAGGGCAGGGGGCAATCAGCCCCAGCATTTT.

The rearrangement links TRBV6-5 to TRBJ2-7, with D possibly being TRBD2 (6 bases). The germline V and J ends were trimmed by 3 bases and 1 base, with 10 bases remaining between them. This CDR3 has 14 residues. CDR1 is MNHEY and CDR2 is SVGAGI in the germline V gene. CDR3 in amino acids: CASSYTGTSYEQYF. In DNA form, the CDR3 reads TGTGCCAGCAGTTATACCGGGACTTCCTACGAGCAGTACTTC.

The CDR3 sequence: CASSPGVRNTEAFF. In DNA form, the CDR3 reads TGCGCCAGCAGCCCTGGGGTTCGGAACACTGAAGCTTTCTTT. This rearrangement joins TRBV4-3 to TRBJ1-1; D unresolved. Trimming shortened V by 4 bases and J by 1 base, and 10 bases separated the two germline ends. Germline V gives CDR1 LGHNA, CDR2 YSLEER. CDR3 length equals 14 residues.

This chain links TRBV24-1 with TRBJ2-5; TRBD1 agrees at 7 bases. Trimming cost V 4 bases and J 2 bases; bases outside gene matches: 6. The CDR3 has 15 amino acids. Germline CDR1 and CDR2: KGHDR and SFDVKD. The CDR3 DNA reads as TGTGCCACCAGTGACCCGACAGGGCCACAAGAGACCCAGTACTTC. This translates into CATSDPTGPQETQYF.

CDR3 sequence (DNA): TGTGCCAGCAGCCAAGTACCGGGGAAGCAGTACTTC. It is translated as CASSQVPGKQYF. The genes are TRBV3-1 (or the pseudogene TRBV3-2) and TRBJ2-7; possibly TRBD2 for D (5 bases). V was pared by 1 base and J by 8 bases, with 9 bases between. Germline V CDR1 and CDR2: LGHDT, YNNKEL (reference sequence). This CDR3 has 12 amino acids.

The rearrangement links TRBV11-2 to TRBJ1-2; the D gene is possibly TRBD1 (5 bases). V lost 1 base to trimming and J lost 4 bases, with 10 bases between them. The CDR3 runs to 14 residues. Germline CDR1 is SGHAT and CDR2 is FQNNGV. In DNA, the CDR3 is TGTGCCAGCAGCTTAGCGCCAGGGATCTATGGCTACACCTTC. It specifies CASSLAPGIYGYTF.

This chain uses TRBV28 with TRBJ1-2; D is unclear. V was cut by 5 bases and J by 3 bases, with 10 bases left in between. This CDR3 is built from 13 residues. The germline gives CDR1 MDHEN, CDR2 SYDVKM. This chain's CDR3 is CASSTPSHYGYTF. The CDR3 coding sequence is TGTGCCAGCAGTACTCCTTCCCACTATGGCTACACCTTC.

V is TRBV30 and J is TRBJ1-5, with D perhaps TRBD1 (6 bases). Trimming cost V 4 bases and J 4 bases, with 17 bases left between them. The CDR3 is 15 residues long. Germline assignment: CDR1 GTSNPN and CDR2 SVGIG (reference sequence). The CDR3 sequence is CAWNNRVGVNQPQHF. DNA for the CDR3: TGTGCCTGGAATAACAGGGTCGGAGTTAATCAGCCCCAGCATTTT.

The chain uses TRBV18 and TRBJ2-1, with D maybe TRBD1 (6 bases). Looked up from germline, CDR1 is KGHSH and CDR2 is LQKENI. This CDR3 has 14 residues. Trimming removed 3 bases at V and 9 bases at J, with 15 bases between. The CDR3: CASSPTPQGGEQFF. The CDR3 DNA reads TGTGCCAGCTCACCGACCCCACAGGGTGGTGAGCAGTTCTTC.

V is TRBV5-4 and J is TRBJ2-7; D gene unclear. V gave up 7 bases and J gave up 4 bases, with 15 bases separating them. The CDR3 loop spans 13 amino acids. The germline CDR1 and CDR2 sequences are SGHNT and YYREEE (reference sequence). The CDR3 nucleotides are TGTGCCAGCTCACACGACGCACAGTACGAGCAGTACTTC. Translation: CASSHDAQYEQYF.